Following are 22 T cell receptor beta chains from one sample sequenced in a study of cytomegalovirus exposure and HLA in healthy donors. PCR employed 60 Vbeta and 13 Jbeta primers. The protocol was immunoSEQ multiplex PCR, while the TCRdb copy is restricted to in-frame clones and leaves out a portion. In the table there are about 160,000 clones, 65% to 90% of which are singletons. The sequenced sample consisted of PBMCs. These receptors were taken from a man aged 50 to 60 in good health and CMV-seropositive.

This clone came up a few times. Here the CDR3 reads CAWSVTGTGGAEQFF. For the CDR3, the DNA is TGTGCCTGGAGTGTCACCGGGACAGGGGGCGCTGAGCAGTTCTTC. V is TRBV30 and J is TRBJ2-1; 12 bases are a match to TRBD1. CDR1 and CDR2 (germline): GTSNPN, SVGIG (reference sequence). J lost 9 bases, V lost 0 bases, and 6 bases had no gene match. CDR3 size: 15 residues.

Note on this clone: This sample includes further DNA sequences coding for the same CDR3. V is TRBV9 and J is TRBJ2-3; 12 bases are a match to TRBD2. V was clipped by 2 bases and J by 3 bases; unmatched bases: 1. The CDR3 is 15 amino acids. Germline V lookup: CDR1 SGDLS, CDR2 YYNGEE. The CDR3 nucleotides read TGTGCCAGCAGCGTTACTAGCGGGGGGACAGATACGCAGTATTTT. This encodes CASSVTSGGTDTQYF.

The gene calls are TRBV7-9 and TRBJ2-7; D call uncertain. CDR3 length: 13 residues. The V gene lost 1 base and the J gene lost 6 bases, with 10 bases spanning the gap. Germline CDR1 SEHNR, CDR2 FQNEAQ (reference sequence). CDR3 bases: TGTGCCAGCAGCTTAGAGATGCAGCGCGAGCAGTACTTC. This sequence encodes CASSLEMQREQYF.

The chain is built from TRBV2 and TRBJ1-1; D is unclear. V was clipped by 4 bases and J by 9 bases, with 15 bases between them. The CDR3 runs 13 residues. CDR1 is SNHLY and CDR2 is FYNNEI in the germline V gene. The CDR3 bases are TGTGCCAGCAGTGTCGGAGGTCGTACTAAAGCTTTCTTT. It is translated as CASSVGGRTKAFF.

The CDR3 loop is CASSVPRNSGTEDNEQFF. Here the CDR3 DNA reads TGTGCCAGCAGCGTCCCTCGTAATAGCGGGACCGAGGACAATGAGCAGTTCTTC. This sequence joins TRBV9 and TRBJ2-1; TRBD2 agrees at 8 bases. V shed 2 bases, J shed 5 bases, and the junction held 15 bases outside the gene matches. Germline loops: CDR1 SGDLS, CDR2 YYNGEE. The length of the CDR3 is 18 residues.

The chain recombines TRBV18 with TRBJ1-1; D may be TRBD1 (5 bases). The germline V gene encodes CDR1 KGHSH and CDR2 LQKENI. This CDR3 is 15 amino acids long. V lost 6 bases and J lost 4, with 18 bases in between. This chain's CDR3 is CASSPRGGDATEAFF. In DNA, the CDR3 is TGTGCCAGCTCTCCTCGGGGGGGTGACGCCACTGAAGCTTTCTTT.

V usage is TRBV9 and J usage is TRBJ2-3; 9 bases are shared with TRBD2. This CDR3 is built from 18 residues. V was clipped by 0 bases and J by 3 bases; unmatched bases: 11. CDR1 is SGDLS and CDR2 is YYNGEE in the germline V gene. Here the CDR3 DNA reads TGTGCCAGCAGCGTAGGTAGCGGGGGTGGAATCGGGACAGATACGCAGTATTTT. It specifies CASSVGSGGGIGTDTQYF.

This chain links TRBV10-3 with TRBJ1-5, with D perhaps TRBD1 (5 bases). The CDR3 covers 15 residues. Trimming shortened V by 3 bases and J by 0 bases, and 9 bases separated the two germline ends. Germline assignment: CDR1 ENHRY and CDR2 SYGVKD. Written as DNA, the CDR3 is TGTGCCATCAGTGATTGGCAGGGTAGCAATCAGCCCCAGCATTTT. Translating it yields CAISDWQGSNQPQHF.

The chain links TRBV27 to TRBJ2-7, with 10 nucleotides matching TRBD2. V dropped 5 bases and J dropped 2; count of bases not matched to a gene: 12. CDR1 and CDR2 from the germline V gene are MNHEY and SMNVEV (reference sequence). The CDR3 length is 17 residues. CDR3 sequence reads: CASSRRAGTSAAYEQYF. CDR3 sequence (DNA): TGTGCCAGCAGTCGCCGCGCCGGGACTAGCGCCGCCTACGAGCAGTACTTC.

This clone was seen only a few times. This chain joins TRBV19 and TRBJ2-1, with 9 bases lining up with TRBD2. Trimming cost V 8 bases and J 5 bases; bases outside gene matches: 7. The length of the CDR3 is 14 residues. The germline gives CDR1 LNHDA, CDR2 SQIVND (reference sequence). Here the CDR3 reads CASGLAGEDNEQFF. DNA for the CDR3: TGTGCCAGTGGATTAGCGGGAGAAGACAATGAGCAGTTCTTC. The variable domain in full, completed from reference TRBV19 and TRBJ2-1, reads DGGITQSPKYLFRKEGQNVTLSCEQNLNHDAMYWYRQDPGQGLRLIYYSQIVNDFQKGDIAEGYSVSREKKESFPLTVTSAQKNPTAFYLCASGLAGEDNEQFFGPGTRLTVL.

This clone was counted only a few times. A clone one base away is much larger, so this may be a read error. The same CDR3 is also encoded by other DNA sequences in this sample. This rearrangement joins TRBV30 to TRBJ1-1; no clear D gene. In germline, CDR1 is GTSNPN, CDR2 SVGIG (reference sequence). This CDR3 region has 13 residues. Written as DNA, the CDR3 is TGTGCCTGGAGTGTACTAGTGAACACTGAAGCTTTCTTC. Its translation: CAWSVLVNTEAFF.

J is TRBJ1-4 and V is TRBV7-4; 8 nucleotides align to TRBD1. Germline CDR1 SGHVT, CDR2 SQSDAQ. This CDR3 comprises 16 residues. V lost 3 bases, J lost 2 bases, and 5 bases stayed unmatched. For the CDR3, the DNA is TGTGCCAGCAGCTTCCTCGACAGGGGCACTAATGAAAAACTGTTTTTT. Its translation is CASSFLDRGTNEKLFF.

The CDR3 DNA sequence: TGTGCCAGCAGCCCCAGCGATACCTACGAGCAGTACTTC. This sequence encodes CASSPSDTYEQYF. This chain joins TRBV6-5 and TRBJ2-7; the D is unclear. This CDR3 is 13 amino acids long. Germline V gene sequence: CDR1 MNHEY, CDR2 SVGAGI. V was pared by 6 bases and J by 2 bases, with 11 bases between.

This clone was found a few times. The gene calls are TRBV7-2 and TRBJ2-2; TRBD2 matches 9 bases. The CDR3 is 16 residues long. Germline-derived CDR1 and CDR2 are SGHTA and FQGNSA. Trimming cost V 5 bases and J 3 bases; bases outside gene matches: 7. The CDR3 sequence is CASSRRGGRDTGELFF. In DNA, the CDR3 is TGTGCCAGCAGCCGCCGGGGCGGGAGGGACACCGGGGAGCTGTTTTTT.

The chain recombines TRBV4-3 with TRBJ1-3, with D perhaps TRBD1 (6 bases). Trimming pared 2 bases from V and 4 bases from J, leaving 18 bases between. The CDR3 totals 17 residues. From germline, CDR1 is LGHNA and CDR2 YSLEER. Here the CDR3 DNA reads TGCGCCAGCAGCCAACAACACAGGGAACCAGAGGGAAACACCATATATTTT. It encodes CASSQQHREPEGNTIYF.

This chain joins TRBV21-1 and TRBJ2-5; the table's D call, TRBD2, was not checked against the DNA. TRBV21-1 is designated a pseudogene. This CDR3 is built from 15 residues. The CDR3 sequence: CATAGSGVRAETQYF. In DNA form, the CDR3 reads TGTGCCACCGCAGGGTCGGGAGTAAGGGCTGAGACCCAGTACTTC.

The rearrangement uses TRBV6-5 and TRBJ2-5; D uncertain. From germline, CDR1 is MNHEY and CDR2 SVGAGI. The CDR3 consists of 11 residues. V was clipped by 6 bases and J by 5 bases, with 7 bases between them. CDR3 DNA: TGTGCCAGCAGGAGGCTGGAGACCCAGTACTTC. Amino acid sequence: CASRRLETQYF.

The CDR3 sequence: CASSQDLGGPFQETQYF. Written as DNA, the CDR3 is TGCGCCAGCAGCCAAGATCTCGGAGGGCCCTTTCAAGAGACCCAGTACTTC. The rearrangement uses TRBV4-3 and TRBJ2-5; maybe TRBD2 (6 bases). CDR3 length: 17 amino acids. Germline V gene sequence: CDR1 LGHNA, CDR2 YSLEER. Trimming cost V 0 bases and J 2 bases, with 16 bases left between them.

This rearrangement joins TRBV6-1 to TRBJ1-5; possibly TRBD1 for D (5 bases). This CDR3 comprises 14 residues. V lost 6 bases, J lost 4 bases, and 13 bases lay in between. Germline-derived CDR1 and CDR2 are MNHNS and SASEGT. DNA of the CDR3: TGTGCCAGCAGGGCAACGGGACTTAATCAGCCCCAGCATTTT. It is translated as CASRATGLNQPQHF.

This chain uses TRBV7-2 with TRBJ1-4; no definite D call. The germline V gene has CDR1 SGHTA and CDR2 FQGNSA. V was shortened by 1 base and J by 5 bases, with 8 bases between the two germline ends. There are 14 residues in the CDR3. The CDR3 region is CASSLEPRNEKLFF. CDR3 sequence (DNA): TGTGCCAGCAGCTTAGAACCGAGGAATGAAAAACTGTTTTTT.

The rearrangement uses TRBV28 and TRBJ1-2; TRBD1 matches 8 bases. V trimming: 4 bases; J trimming: 4 bases; junction bases outside the gene matches: 2. CDR1 is MDHEN and CDR2 is SYDVKM in the germline V gene. The CDR3 length is 13 residues. CDR3 sequence (DNA): TGTGCCAGCAGTTGGGGACAGGCCTATGGCTACACCTTC. It yields the protein CASSWGQAYGYTF.

This chain joins TRBV29-1 and TRBJ2-5; D gene uncertain. The end of the DNA aligns better with TRBJ2-7, so the J call may be wrong. In germline, CDR1 is SQVTM, CDR2 ANQGSEA. This CDR3 region has 15 residues. The chain's CDR3 is CSVQRRLGIGYEQYF. The CDR3 coding sequence is TGCAGCGTTCAACGCAGACTTGGAATAGGCTACGAGCAGTACTTC.